The TCR beta chain described here comes from a study of T-cell reconstitution after alpha-beta-depleted transplantation in children. Library preparation (for TCRbeta) was performed with unique molecular identifiers. TCRdb reprocessed the PCR reads with MiXCR, giving one entry per CDR3 protein. The sample has hundreds of thousands of distinct CDR3 sequences; approximately 9.6% are singletons. V was clipped by 3 bases and J by 3 bases, with 16 bases between them. Germline CDR1 SEHNR, CDR2 FQNEAQ (reference sequence). CDR3 size: 16 residues. Here the sequenced sample was PBMCs from the stem cell graft donor, taken from the stem cell graft. This chain joins TRBV7-9 and TRBJ2-3, with D hard to call. The clonotype originates from a human donor who donated a stem cell graft to a child with SCID. CDR3 bases: TGTGCCAGCAGCTTTAGTGTTGCGGCAGGAACAGATACGCAGTATTTT. Amino acid sequence: CASSFSVAAGTDTQYF.